This entry concerns a single T cell receptor beta chain. CDR1 MNHEY and CDR2 SVGAGI come from the germline V gene. J was trimmed by 7 bases and V by 7 bases; bases with no gene match: 10. There are 14 residues in the CDR3. The data originate from a study of blood T cell repertoires in COVID-19. As processed by the authors: Estimated nucleated cell counts came from reference gene primer amplification. TCRdb keeps only in-frame clones here, not all; method: immunoSEQ multiplex PCR. The V and J calls and the clone size are those of that table, but D and trimming were determined from the DNA. Of 270,000 or so clones listed, around 89% are singletons.

The sample consisted of PBMCs or T cells enriched from blood (not recorded which). The chain recombines TRBV6-5 with TRBJ2-1; 7 bases are shared with TRBD2. This receptor was obtained from a woman in her thirties or forties with acute COVID-19. The CDR3 DNA reads as TGTGCCAGCACTGGGTTAGCGGGTGGGAATGAGCAGTTCTTC. Its protein product is CASTGLAGGNEQFF.